The entry below gives a single T cell receptor beta chain sequence along with its context. The sample belongs to a study of cytomegalovirus exposure and HLA in healthy donors. Libraries were prepared by immunoSEQ multiplex PCR; TCRdb keeps only in-frame clonotypes and omits some of them. This sample has 180,000 or so clones, with 80% to 90% found just once. The CDR3 runs to 17 residues. From germline, CDR1 is LNHDA and CDR2 SQIVND (reference sequence). Trimming stripped 0 bases from V and 0 bases from J, with 14 bases between. The TCR originated in a woman in her 30s in good health and CMV-seronegative. The V gene is TRBV19, the J gene TRBJ1-1; D is unclear. Sequenced input: PBMCs. CDR3 loop: CASSIEGVRLLNTEAFF. The CDR3 nucleotides read TGTGCCAGTAGTATAGAGGGAGTTCGACTCTTGAACACTGAAGCTTTCTTT.